Listed below are T cell receptor beta chains from one sample, sequenced in a study of blood T cell repertoires in COVID-19. Generated by immunoSEQ multiplex PCR, the TCRdb table keeps only in-frame clones and is missing some. The sample has around 130,000 clones; around four fifths are singletons. Sequencing was carried out using PBMCs or T cells enriched from blood (not recorded which). The receptor set was obtained from a woman aged 50 to 60 with acute COVID-19. The CDR3 runs from the conserved cysteine through the conserved F or W. Fields, in order: D gene, clone size, J gene, V gene, CDR3 DNA, CDR3 protein. A D gene is named only where the DNA matches it firmly. The listing skips clone size in some rows; elsewhere it reads once, few, many or a size class.

d_gene: NA; abundance: few; j_gene: TRBJ2-7; v_gene: TRBV6-1; CDR3nt: TGTGCCAGCAGTGATTCTTTCGGGCGGGGGCTCTACGAGCAGTACTTC; CDR3aa: CASSDSFGRGLYEQYF
d_gene: TRBD2; abundance: NA; j_gene: TRBJ2-1; v_gene: TRBV3-1/TRBV3-2; CDR3nt: TGTGCCAGCAGCCCAGGGAGCGGGAGAGGCAATGAGCAGTTCTTC; CDR3aa: CASSPGSGRGNEQFF
d_gene: NA; abundance: NA; j_gene: TRBJ1-2; v_gene: TRBV28; CDR3nt: TGTGCCAGCAGTTCCGCGAGGGCGGGCGCGGGGGCAGGGGGCTACACCTTC; CDR3aa: CASSSARAGAGAGGYTF
d_gene: NA; abundance: NA; j_gene: TRBJ2-1; v_gene: TRBV7-3; CDR3nt: TGTGCCAGCAGCTTATCCGGGAGTGATGAGCAGTTCTTC; CDR3aa: CASSLSGSDEQFF
d_gene: TRBD2; abundance: NA; j_gene: TRBJ2-1; v_gene: TRBV3-1/TRBV3-2; CDR3nt: TGTGCCAGCAGCCAAGATAGCCCGGCTAGCGGGTACAATGAGCAGTTCTTC; CDR3aa: CASSQDSPASGYNEQFF
d_gene: TRBD2; abundance: NA; j_gene: TRBJ2-2; v_gene: TRBV7-3; CDR3nt: TGTGCCAGCAGCCCCGGCGGATATGGGGGGGACACCGGGGAGCTGTTTTTT; CDR3aa: CASSPGGYGGDTGELFF
d_gene: NA; abundance: NA; j_gene: TRBJ2-1; v_gene: TRBV4-1; CDR3nt: TGCGCCAGCGCGATCTGGCGGGACCCCAACAATGAGCAGTTCTTC; CDR3aa: CASAIWRDPNNEQFF
d_gene: TRBD1; abundance: NA; j_gene: TRBJ1-2; v_gene: TRBV27; CDR3nt: TGTGCCAGCAGTCCACAGGGGGCTCAACCCTCTAACTATGGCTACACCTTC; CDR3aa: CASSPQGAQPSNYGYTF
d_gene: TRBD1; abundance: few; j_gene: TRBJ1-2; v_gene: TRBV27; CDR3nt: TGTGCCAGCACCAACAGAGGGTCGTCAGGGGGATTTGGCTATGGCTACACCTTC; CDR3aa: CASTNRGSSGGFGYGYTF
d_gene: NA; abundance: NA; j_gene: TRBJ1-1; v_gene: TRBV19; CDR3nt: TGTGCCACCGAGACAGGTGTGAACACTGAAGCTTTCTTT; CDR3aa: CATETGVNTEAFF
d_gene: NA; abundance: NA; j_gene: TRBJ2-3; v_gene: TRBV5-8; CDR3nt: TGTGCCAGCAGCTTGGCAAGTACGGGAGCCGGTACGCAGTATTTT; CDR3aa: CASSLASTGAGTQYF
d_gene: NA; abundance: once; j_gene: TRBJ1-2; v_gene: TRBV2; CDR3nt: TGTGCCAGCAGTGGGGTTACGGGGCAGGGGAACTATGGCTACACCTTC; CDR3aa: CASSGVTGQGNYGYTF
d_gene: TRBD2; abundance: NA; j_gene: TRBJ2-5; v_gene: TRBV6-5; CDR3nt: TGTGCCAGCAGTTCGAGACTAGCGGGTCAAGGAGAGACCCAGTACTTC; CDR3aa: CASSSRLAGQGETQYF
d_gene: NA; abundance: NA; j_gene: TRBJ2-5; v_gene: TRBV21-1; CDR3nt: TGTGCCAGCAGCCTACCCTATGCCGGGAGGGCCGGAGAGACCCAGTACTTC; CDR3aa: CASSLPYAGRAGETQYF
d_gene: TRBD2; abundance: NA; j_gene: TRBJ2-3; v_gene: TRBV3-1/TRBV3-2; CDR3nt: TGTGCCAGCAGCCAGGCGCTGGGGGGGGAGGCGAAGGGACCAGATACGCAGTATTTT; CDR3aa: CASSQALGGEAKGPDTQYF
d_gene: NA; abundance: NA; j_gene: TRBJ2-3; v_gene: TRBV29-1; CDR3nt: TGCAGCGCAGCTAGCACAGATACGCAGTATTTT; CDR3aa: CSAASTDTQYF
d_gene: NA; abundance: NA; j_gene: TRBJ1-2; v_gene: TRBV5-6; CDR3nt: TGTGCCAGCAGCCCGGGAACAGGGTTTAGTTATGGCTACACCTTC; CDR3aa: CASSPGTGFSYGYTF
d_gene: TRBD1; abundance: once; j_gene: TRBJ1-1; v_gene: TRBV7-2; CDR3nt: TGTGCCAGCAGCTTGGGGACAGGAGATTCTTCCACTGAAGCTTTCTTT; CDR3aa: CASSLGTGDSSTEAFF
d_gene: TRBD2; abundance: NA; j_gene: TRBJ2-7; v_gene: TRBV19; CDR3nt: TGTGCCAGTAGTGTAACCGGGACTAGCGGGAGAATATCGCGCGAGCAGTACTTC; CDR3aa: CASSVTGTSGRISREQYF
d_gene: NA; abundance: NA; j_gene: TRBJ2-7; v_gene: TRBV11-2; CDR3nt: TGTGCCAGCAGCTTAGAGCGCTACGAGCAGTACTTC; CDR3aa: CASSLERYEQYF
d_gene: TRBD1; abundance: NA; j_gene: TRBJ1-2; v_gene: TRBV6-1; CDR3nt: TGTGCCAGCAGTGATCCGCGGACAGGGTATGGCTATGGCTACACCTTC; CDR3aa: CASSDPRTGYGYGYTF
d_gene: TRBD2; abundance: NA; j_gene: TRBJ2-1; v_gene: TRBV7-2; CDR3nt: TGTGCCAGCAGCTTAGGTTGGACTAGCGGTTACAATGAGCAGTTCTTC; CDR3aa: CASSLGWTSGYNEQFF
d_gene: NA; abundance: once; j_gene: TRBJ1-5; v_gene: TRBV10-3; CDR3nt: TGTGCCACCCGGGGAGGTGATCAGCCCCAGCATTTT; CDR3aa: CATRGGDQPQHF
d_gene: NA; abundance: NA; j_gene: TRBJ2-7; v_gene: TRBV13; CDR3nt: TGTGCCAGCAGGGACGGATCACTAGCATCCGAGCAGTACTTC; CDR3aa: CASRDGSLASEQYF
d_gene: TRBD1; abundance: NA; j_gene: TRBJ1-1; v_gene: TRBV5-1; CDR3nt: TGCGCCAGCAGCTTCACAGGGGCGAACACTGAAGCTTTCTTT; CDR3aa: CASSFTGANTEAFF
d_gene: NA; abundance: NA; j_gene: TRBJ1-3; v_gene: TRBV7-3; CDR3nt: TGTGCCAGCAGCTTAAATCCCGGGAACTCTGGAAACACCATATATTTT; CDR3aa: CASSLNPGNSGNTIYF
d_gene: NA; abundance: few; j_gene: TRBJ2-7; v_gene: TRBV27; CDR3nt: TGTGCCAGCAGGGAACAGGGTGGCGAGCAGTACTTC; CDR3aa: CASREQGGEQYF
d_gene: TRBD2; abundance: NA; j_gene: TRBJ2-3; v_gene: TRBV6-5; CDR3nt: TGTGCCAGCAGTTACGGGGCTAGCGGGAATGAATATACGCAGTATTTT; CDR3aa: CASSYGASGNEYTQYF
d_gene: NA; abundance: NA; j_gene: TRBJ2-3; v_gene: TRBV5-1; CDR3nt: TGCGCCAGCAGCTTGGCCCGGTTACAGGATACAGATACGCAGTATTTT; CDR3aa: CASSLARLQDTDTQYF
d_gene: TRBD1; abundance: NA; j_gene: TRBJ2-7; v_gene: TRBV7-2; CDR3nt: TGTGCCAGCAGCTTGGGGACAGGTTATTCCTACGAGCAGTACTTC; CDR3aa: CASSLGTGYSYEQYF
d_gene: TRBD1; abundance: once; j_gene: TRBJ1-2; v_gene: TRBV19; CDR3nt: TGTGCCAGTAGAGACAGGGGGGGCCATAAGGATGGTGGCTACACCTTC; CDR3aa: CASRDRGGHKDGGYTF
d_gene: NA; abundance: NA; j_gene: TRBJ1-3; v_gene: TRBV4-2; CDR3nt: TGTGCCAGCAGCCAAGGCGGCAGCGACTCTGGAAACACCATATATTTT; CDR3aa: CASSQGGSDSGNTIYF
d_gene: NA; abundance: NA; j_gene: TRBJ2-7; v_gene: TRBV15; CDR3nt: TGTGCCACCAGCAGAGATCACGAGACAGGGAGGAACGAGCAGTACTTC; CDR3aa: CATSRDHETGRNEQYF
d_gene: TRBD1; abundance: NA; j_gene: TRBJ2-2; v_gene: TRBV6-4; CDR3nt: TGTGCCAGCAGTGTGGCAGGGGGAAACACCGGGGAGCTGTTTTTT; CDR3aa: CASSVAGGNTGELFF
d_gene: TRBD2; abundance: NA; j_gene: TRBJ2-1; v_gene: TRBV19; CDR3nt: TGTGCCAGTAGTGTCGGGAGGGTCGGGAATGAGCAGTTCTTC; CDR3aa: CASSVGRVGNEQFF
d_gene: NA; abundance: once; j_gene: TRBJ2-1; v_gene: TRBV4-3; CDR3nt: TGCGCCAGCAGCCAAGATCTGGGGTGGGAGAGATTAAATGAGCAGTTCTTC; CDR3aa: CASSQDLGWERLNEQFF
d_gene: NA; abundance: NA; j_gene: TRBJ1-2; v_gene: TRBV19; CDR3nt: TGTGCCAGTAGTCGGGCTCGAGAGGGAGACTATGGCTACACCTTC; CDR3aa: CASSRAREGDYGYTF
d_gene: TRBD2; abundance: NA; j_gene: TRBJ2-7; v_gene: TRBV19; CDR3nt: TGTGCCAGTAGTATAGTGGGGGGGTACGAGCAGTACTTC; CDR3aa: CASSIVGGYEQYF
d_gene: NA; abundance: NA; j_gene: TRBJ1-2; v_gene: TRBV7-9; CDR3nt: TGTGCCAGTCGACAGTCAGTTAACTATGGCTACACCTTC; CDR3aa: CASRQSVNYGYTF
d_gene: TRBD1; abundance: NA; j_gene: TRBJ1-6; v_gene: TRBV7-9; CDR3nt: TGTGCCAGCAGCCAACCGGACAGGAGGGATTCACCCCTCCACTTT; CDR3aa: CASSQPDRRDSPLHF
d_gene: NA; abundance: NA; j_gene: TRBJ1-2; v_gene: TRBV5-1; CDR3nt: TGCGCCAGCAGCCGAGGTGCGGGGGCCTATGGCTACACCTTC; CDR3aa: CASSRGAGAYGYTF
d_gene: NA; abundance: few; j_gene: TRBJ2-1; v_gene: TRBV29-1; CDR3nt: TGCAGCTCTCAACAAGACAGTAGCTCCTACAATGAGCAGTTCTTC; CDR3aa: CSSQQDSSSYNEQFF